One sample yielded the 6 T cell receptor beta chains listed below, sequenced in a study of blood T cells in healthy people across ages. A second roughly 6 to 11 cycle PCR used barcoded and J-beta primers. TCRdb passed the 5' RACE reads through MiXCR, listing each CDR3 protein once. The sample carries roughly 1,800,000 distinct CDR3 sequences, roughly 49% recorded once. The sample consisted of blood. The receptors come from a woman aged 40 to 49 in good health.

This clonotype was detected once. The CDR3 loop reads CASRIKDRGYF. The CDR3 DNA reads as TGTGCCAGCAGAATAAAGGACAGGGGGTACTTC. The J gene is TRBJ2-5, the V gene TRBV6-2 or TRBV6-3; 9 bases are shared with TRBD1. This CDR3 is built from 11 residues. The V gene end was trimmed by 6 bases and the J gene end by 13 bases; junction bases not matched to a gene: 6. The germline V gene encodes CDR1 MNHEY and CDR2 SVGEGT.

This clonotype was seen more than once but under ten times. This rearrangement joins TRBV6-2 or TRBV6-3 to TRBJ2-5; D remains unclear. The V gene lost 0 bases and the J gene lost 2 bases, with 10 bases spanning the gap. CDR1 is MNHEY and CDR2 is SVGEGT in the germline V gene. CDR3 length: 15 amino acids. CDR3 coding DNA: TGTGCCAGCAGTTACTCACGTTCCTTACAAGAGACCCAGTACTTC. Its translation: CASSYSRSLQETQYF.

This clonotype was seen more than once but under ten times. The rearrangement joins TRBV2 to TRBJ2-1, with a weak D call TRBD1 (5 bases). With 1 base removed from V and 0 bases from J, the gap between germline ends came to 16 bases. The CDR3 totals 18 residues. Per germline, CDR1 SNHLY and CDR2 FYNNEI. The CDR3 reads CASSEGAMGLGSYNEQFF. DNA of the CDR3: TGTGCCAGCAGTGAAGGGGCCATGGGGCTGGGCTCCTACAATGAGCAGTTCTTC.

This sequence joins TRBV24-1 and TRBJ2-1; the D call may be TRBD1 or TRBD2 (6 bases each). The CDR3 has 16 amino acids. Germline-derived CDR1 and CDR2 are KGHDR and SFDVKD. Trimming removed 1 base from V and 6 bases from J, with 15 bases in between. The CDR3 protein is CATSDFGGPGGNEQFF. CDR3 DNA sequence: TGTGCCACCAGTGATTTCGGGGGCCCCGGGGGCAATGAGCAGTTCTTC.

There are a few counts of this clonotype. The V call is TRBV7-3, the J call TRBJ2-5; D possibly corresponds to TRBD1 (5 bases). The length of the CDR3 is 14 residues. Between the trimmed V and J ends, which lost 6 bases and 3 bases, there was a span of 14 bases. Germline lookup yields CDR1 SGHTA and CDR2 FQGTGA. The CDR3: CASSPTGLKETQYF. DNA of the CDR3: TGTGCCAGCAGTCCAACAGGCCTGAAAGAGACCCAGTACTTC.

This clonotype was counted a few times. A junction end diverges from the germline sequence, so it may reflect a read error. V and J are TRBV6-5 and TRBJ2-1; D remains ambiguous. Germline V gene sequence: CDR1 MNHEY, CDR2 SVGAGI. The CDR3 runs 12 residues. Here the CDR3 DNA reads TGTGCCAGCAATTACAAGGGCAATGAGCAGTTCTTC. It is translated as CASNYKGNEQFF.